This TCR beta chain was sequenced for a study of shared T cell receptors in the human thymus. TCRdb's copy holds only in-frame clones and misses some; the assay was immunoSEQ multiplex PCR. The sample lists 500,000 to 750,000 clones, approximately 87% seen once, with 0.0095% to 0.011% in the top ten. Per the germline V gene, CDR1 is SGHRS and CDR2 is YFSETQ. J gave up 5 bases and V 4 bases, and 14 bases lay outside the gene matches. The CDR3 extends over 16 amino acids. These data were likewise used in another study, on human thymus T cells. In that study: The thymus tissue came from resections taken during corrective heart surgery. Thymic and blood repertoires seemed to favor certain V and J genes.

The specimen sequenced was thymocytes. The gene calls are TRBV5-1 and TRBJ2-7, with 8 bases fitting TRBD1. The source is a boy in the first two years of life with a congenital heart defect. CDR3 residues: CASSTVPGQAGHEQYF. CDR3 bases: TGCGCCAGCAGCACGGTCCCGGGACAGGCAGGCCACGAGCAGTACTTC.